The 27 T cell receptor beta chains reported below all come from one sample, sequenced in a study of human T cells and chemical hapten exposure. Time point here: patch test 2, 6 weeks after DPC sensitization. As to treatment: therapeutic diphenylcyclopropenone sensitization with weekly scalp DPC. TCRdb reanalysed the RACE reads using MiXCR and keeps one entry per CDR3 protein. The sample lists about 380,000 distinct CDR3 sequences, about 6% occurring once. The sample was whole blood, taken in connection with sensitization to the hapten diphenylcyclopropenone (DPC). These receptors all stem from a woman between 18 and 29 years old with alopecia areata. Some clones in this sample may be carry-over from other donors' samples.

This clonotype was picked up many times. The chain couples TRBV6-5 to TRBJ1-2, with D hard to call. V was cut by 8 bases and J by 1 base, with 8 bases left in between. The CDR3 is 12 residues long. CDR1 is MNHEY, CDR2 SVGAGI, per germline. This chain's CDR3 is CASGQFNYGYTF. The CDR3 coding sequence is TGTGCCAGCGGCCAGTTTAACTATGGCTACACCTTC.

This clonotype was seen only a few times. V and J are TRBV29-1 and TRBJ1-2, with D tentatively TRBD1 (5 bases). The CDR3 has 14 residues. Between the trimmed V and J ends, which lost 2 bases and 4 bases, there was a span of 14 bases. The germline V gene has CDR1 SQVTM and CDR2 ANQGSEA. Here the CDR3 DNA reads TGCAGCGTTGAAAAGGAGGGGCGCCTCTATGGCTACACCTTC. It specifies CSVEKEGRLYGYTF.

This clonotype was recorded at least ten times. This chain uses TRBV4-3 with TRBJ1-5, with D unresolved. The CDR3 contains 16 residues. Per germline, CDR1 LGHNA and CDR2 YSLEER. The V gene lost 4 bases and the J gene lost 3 bases, with 16 bases spanning the gap. CDR3 nucleotide sequence: TGCGCCAGCAGCCCCAGGCTACCCCCCAACAATCAGCCCCAGCATTTT. Translation: CASSPRLPPNNQPQHF.

V is TRBV14 and J is TRBJ1-4; the D is unclear. The germline CDR1 and CDR2 sequences are SGHDN and FVKESK. V was trimmed by 3 bases and J by 0 bases, leaving 11 bases between them. The CDR3 is 16 residues long. CDR3 loop: CASSHRRIATNEKLFF. In DNA, the CDR3 is TGTGCCAGCAGCCATAGGAGAATTGCAACTAATGAAAAACTGTTTTTT.

The V and J genes are TRBV4-3 and TRBJ2-7; TRBD1 is a possible D gene (6 bases). The CDR3 is 17 residues long. V was shortened by 1 base and J by 0 bases, with 16 bases between the two germline ends. Germline V lookup: CDR1 LGHNA, CDR2 YSLEER. CDR3 sequence: CASSQGTAPQSSYEQYF. CDR3 nucleotide sequence: TGCGCCAGCAGCCAAGGGACAGCTCCCCAGAGCTCCTACGAGCAGTACTTC.

Many counts were recorded for this clonotype. The V call is TRBV6-5, the J call TRBJ1-6; D is perhaps TRBD1 (5 bases). Trimming stripped 2 bases from V and 13 bases from J, with 18 bases between. Germline assignment: CDR1 MNHEY and CDR2 SVGAGI. This CDR3 comprises 15 residues. The CDR3 nucleotides are TGTGCCAGCAGTTACGCAGGGCTCAGAAAATCGCCCCTCCACTTT. Its protein product is CASSYAGLRKSPLHF.

This clonotype showed up just a few times. The V gene is TRBV2, the J gene TRBJ1-6; D is unclear. CDR1 is SNHLY, CDR2 FYNNEI, per germline. The CDR3 totals 16 residues. V gave up 5 bases and J gave up 9 bases, with 20 bases separating them. DNA for the CDR3: TGTGCCAGCAGTCCCAGGTCCCTCGTCGCGCGTTCACCCCTCCACTTT. Its translation is CASSPRSLVARSPLHF.

At least ten counts were recorded for this clonotype. The rearrangement joins TRBV18 to TRBJ2-7, with D perhaps matching TRBD1 (6 bases). There are 15 residues in the CDR3. Trimming left V 3 bases short and J 6 bases short, with 18 bases between. Per the germline V gene, CDR1 is KGHSH and CDR2 is LQKENI. CDR3 coding DNA: TGTGCCAGCTCACCTAATCAGGGGCCCCTCGTCGAGCAGTACTTC. Translated: CASSPNQGPLVEQYF.

At least ten counts were recorded for this clonotype. This rearrangement joins TRBV20-1 to TRBJ1-1, with D tentatively TRBD1 (5 bases). From germline, CDR1 is DFQATT and CDR2 SNEGSKA (reference sequence). The CDR3 spans 13 residues. Trimming took 1 base from V and 1 from J, leaving 7 bases between them. The CDR3 sequence is CSARVQGNTEAFF. The CDR3, as DNA: TGCAGTGCTAGAGTCCAGGGGAACACTGAAGCTTTCTTT.

The rearrangement joins TRBV28 to TRBJ2-7; no reliable D call. The CDR3 extends over 12 amino acids. Trimming took 11 bases from V and 3 from J, leaving 14 bases between them. Germline V CDR1 and CDR2: MDHEN, SYDVKM. The CDR3 spells CAAGHIVYEQYF. The CDR3 nucleotides read TGTGCCGCCGGGCACATCGTCTACGAGCAGTACTTC. Full variable domain (missing parts from reference TRBV28 and TRBJ2-7): DVKVTQSSRYLVKRTGEKVFLECVQDMDHENMFWYRQDPGLGLRLIYFSYDVKMKEKGDIPEGYSVSREKKERFSLILESASTNQTSMYLCAAGHIVYEQYFGPGTRLTVT.

Only a few counts were recorded for this clonotype. The chain links TRBV5-1 to TRBJ2-3, with no clear D. Trimming took 0 bases from V and 4 from J, leaving 6 bases between them. CDR3 length: 13 residues. From germline, CDR1 is SGHRS and CDR2 YFSETQ. CDR3 DNA: TGCGCCAGCAGCTTGGGGGAACCAGATACGCAGTATTTT. Translating gives CASSLGEPDTQYF.

This clonotype was observed at least ten times. The chain carries TRBV6-6 and TRBJ2-7, with unresolved D. The CDR3 runs 11 residues. CDR1 is MNHNY, CDR2 SVGAGI, per germline (reference sequence). The V end was cut by 6 bases, the J end by 4 bases, with 7 bases between. CDR3 residues: CASSQTYEQYF. The CDR3 DNA reads as TGTGCCAGCAGCCAGACGTACGAGCAGTACTTC.

Only a few counts were recorded for this clonotype. The V gene is TRBV6-5, the J gene TRBJ1-1; D possibly corresponds to TRBD1 (5 bases). V gave up 0 bases and J gave up 5 bases, with 13 bases separating them. Germline-derived CDR1 and CDR2 are MNHEY and SVGAGI. The CDR3 has 15 residues. The CDR3 loop reads CASSYSFGGLTEAFF. The CDR3 DNA follows: TGTGCCAGCAGTTACTCGTTTGGGGGTCTGACTGAAGCTTTCTTT.

This clonotype was detected ten times or more. The chain has TRBV11-2 and TRBJ2-6; perhaps TRBD2 as D (6 bases). Germline assignment: CDR1 SGHAT and CDR2 FQNNGV. Trimming took off 8 bases at V and 5 bases at J, with 22 bases between the two ends. The CDR3 sequence is 17 residues long. The CDR3 DNA is TGTGCCAGCCGAAAACTGGAGGGAGCCGTCTGGGCCAACGTCCTGACTTTC. Protein sequence: CASRKLEGAVWANVLTF.

This clonotype was recorded a few times. The V gene is TRBV6-5, the J gene TRBJ1-2; TRBD1 matches at 7 bases. Germline values: CDR1 MNHEY, CDR2 SVGAGI. V dropped 0 bases and J dropped 4; count of bases not matched to a gene: 5. This CDR3 spans 15 amino acids. The CDR3 region is CASSYSGTEAYGYTF. For the CDR3, the DNA is TGTGCCAGCAGTTACTCAGGGACAGAAGCCTATGGCTACACCTTC.

The chain is built from TRBV5-4 and TRBJ2-3, with 8 bases that match TRBD2. The V segment lost 4 bases and the J segment 7 bases; nucleotides outside the gene matches: 14. Germline lookup yields CDR1 SGHNT and CDR2 YYREEE (reference sequence). The CDR3 sequence is 16 residues long. The CDR3 DNA is TGTGCCAGCAGCGATGGCAAGAGCGGGGGCGCTCATACGCAGTATTTT. Its protein product is CASSDGKSGGAHTQYF.

This clonotype showed up just a few times. J is TRBJ1-1 and V is TRBV6-2 or TRBV6-3; 7 positions agree with TRBD1. The germline gives CDR1 MNHEY, CDR2 SVGEGT. The length of the CDR3 is 16 residues. Trimming cost V 7 bases and J 1 base; bases outside gene matches: 12. The CDR3 region is CASKTRDSFTNTEAFF. CDR3 nucleotides: TGTGCCAGCAAGACGAGGGACAGCTTTACGAACACTGAAGCTTTCTTT.

The J gene is TRBJ2-3, the V gene TRBV10-3; 8 nucleotides align to TRBD2. CDR3 length: 15 residues. V trimming: 2 bases; J trimming: 5 bases; junction bases outside the gene matches: 6. Germline V lookup: CDR1 ENHRY, CDR2 SYGVKD. CDR3 in amino acids: CAISEAAGTRDTQYF. CDR3 DNA sequence: TGTGCCATCAGTGAGGCGGCCGGGACTAGAGATACGCAGTATTTT.

This clonotype came up a few times. The chain carries TRBV2 and TRBJ2-4; no firm D call. Germline values: CDR1 SNHLY, CDR2 FYNNEI. With 6 bases removed from V and 5 bases from J, the gap between germline ends came to 8 bases. This CDR3 has 12 amino acids. The CDR3 region is CASRGYQNIQYF. The CDR3 coding sequence is TGTGCCAGCAGAGGGTACCAAAACATTCAGTACTTC. Together with reference TRBV2 and TRBJ2-4, the CDR3 gives the full variable domain: EPEVTQTPSHQVTQMGQEVILRCVPISNHLYFYWYRQILGQKVEFLVSFYNNEISEKSEIFDDQFSVERPDGSNFTLKIRSTKLEDSAMYFCASRGYQNIQYFGAGTRLSVL.

CDR3: CSARDSLAGGDTQYF. CDR3 DNA sequence: TGCAGTGCTAGAGATAGCTTAGCGGGGGGAGATACGCAGTATTTT. The rearrangement links TRBV20-1 to TRBJ2-3; 10 bases are a match to TRBD2. Germline CDR1 reads DFQATT; CDR2 reads SNEGSKA (reference sequence). Germline trimming cut 0 bases from V and 5 bases from J; bases unmatched to any gene: 5. There are 15 residues in the CDR3.

This clonotype has more than one count but fewer than ten. The V call is TRBV10-3, the J call TRBJ2-5; D unclear. V was trimmed by 2 bases and J by 5 bases, leaving 9 bases between them. Germline loops: CDR1 ENHRY, CDR2 SYGVKD. The CDR3 is 13 amino acids. In DNA, the CDR3 is TGTGCCATCAGTGAGGCCAGAAGGGAGACCCAGTACTTC. It codes for CAISEARRETQYF.

This clonotype was seen ten or more times. The V call is TRBV18, the J call TRBJ2-7; 7 bases are shared with TRBD1. Germline CDR1 reads KGHSH; CDR2 reads LQKENI. The CDR3 sequence is 15 residues long. Trimming took 3 bases from V and 2 from J; bases not matched to a gene: 7. The CDR3 sequence: CASSPSDRITYEQYF. Here the CDR3 DNA reads TGTGCCAGCTCACCTTCGGACAGGATTACCTACGAGCAGTACTTC.

This clonotype was counted many times. The chain joins TRBV2 to TRBJ1-1; D is possibly TRBD1 (6 bases). CDR1 and CDR2 (germline): SNHLY, FYNNEI. V was cut by 8 bases and J by 3 bases, with 16 bases left in between. This CDR3 contains 14 residues. In nucleotides, the CDR3 is TGTGCCAGCGTCGAGCAGGGGCTGGACACTGAAGCTTTCTTT. It codes for CASVEQGLDTEAFF.

Many counts were recorded for this clonotype. This chain connects TRBV6-1 to TRBJ1-1, with TRBD1 as a possible D gene (5 bases). V lost 3 bases and J lost 1, with 9 bases in between. The CDR3 loop spans 14 amino acids. Germline values: CDR1 MNHNS, CDR2 SASEGT. In nucleotides, the CDR3 is TGTGCCAGCAGTGATCAGGGATCGAACACTGAAGCTTTCTTT. Protein: CASSDQGSNTEAFF.

The chain's CDR3 is CASSPTGTGAAGYGYTF. The CDR3 region has the DNA TGTGCCAGCAGCCCTACCGGGACAGGGGCAGCGGGCTATGGCTACACCTTC. The gene calls are TRBV7-9 and TRBJ1-2; 10 bases are a match to TRBD1. The length of the CDR3 is 17 residues. Per the germline V gene, CDR1 is SEHNR and CDR2 is FQNEAQ (reference sequence). After removal of 5 bases from V and 4 bases from J, the junction contained 13 bases not matched to a gene.

The chain links TRBV11-2 to TRBJ2-5; D remains ambiguous. There are 15 residues in the CDR3. In germline, CDR1 is SGHAT, CDR2 FQNNGV. V was shortened by 4 bases and J by 3 bases, with 15 bases between the two germline ends. In DNA, the CDR3 is TGTGCCAGCAGCTCCTCTAAGACGGCAGAAGAGACCCAGTACTTC. Translating gives CASSSSKTAEETQYF.

The chain uses TRBV5-5 and TRBJ1-1; 8 nucleotides agree with TRBD1. V shed 4 bases, J shed 7 bases, and the junction held 15 bases outside the gene matches. This CDR3 has 16 residues. CDR1 SGHKS and CDR2 YYEKEE come from the germline V gene (reference sequence). The CDR3 spells CASSTGTGPWSYEAFF. Here the CDR3 DNA reads TGTGCCAGCAGCACCGGGACAGGCCCCTGGTCCTATGAAGCTTTCTTT.